The rows below give T cell receptor beta chains drawn from one sample of a study of cytomegalovirus exposure and HLA in healthy donors. This table comes from immunoSEQ multiplex PCR, and its TCRdb copy is limited to in-frame clones, with some not included. This sample has a few hundred thousand clones; about four fifths occur once, and the top ten carry 2.9%. The specimen sequenced was PBMCs. These receptors were collected from a man aged 25-40 years in good health and CMV-seronegative. Each CDR3 is given without its conserved first and last residue.

TRBJ1-1 | TRBV19 | ASSILPGGGSAKGTEAF
TRBJ2-3 | TRBV7-2 | ASSTRLAGSTDTQY
TRBJ2-2 | TRBV7-9 | ASRDGQVNTGELF
TRBJ2-7 | TRBV9 | ASSVEVRDEQY
TRBJ2-2 | TRBV7-9 | ASTSSGGYTGELF
TRBJ1-4 | TRBV5-1 | ASSSDRDGEKLF
TRBJ1-1 | TRBV13 | ASSLRGGRNTEAF
TRBJ2-6 | TRBV5-1 | ASSRTSGAGANVLT
TRBJ2-7 | TRBV10-2 | ASSEAVSYEQY
TRBJ2-7 | TRBV28 | ASSLRGYEQY
TRBJ2-3 | TRBV7-3 | ASSLNPSTDTQY
TRBJ1-2 | TRBV5-4 | ASSLGRGIQDGYT
TRBJ1-5 | TRBV21-1 | ASSRSPGGGQPQH
TRBJ2-3 | TRBV9 | ASSLSRGTDTQY
TRBJ2-5 | TRBV19 | ASSIPGQGSETQY
TRBJ1-2 | TRBV29-1 | SVEQGYGGYT
TRBJ1-2 | TRBV6-1 | ASSEKRQGAGGYT
TRBJ2-7 | TRBV5-1 | ASSRDSSSYEQY
TRBJ1-6 | TRBV5-1 | ASSHGQEDSPLH
TRBJ1-4 | TRBV5-1 | ASCPGRGTNEKLF
TRBJ2-4 | TRBV27 | ASRPGVGNIQY
TRBJ2-1 | TRBV5-1 | ASSLWPGLAANNEQF
TRBJ2-3 | TRBV14 | ASSQGDSSITDTQY
TRBJ1-1 | TRBV25-1 | ASSEYKGGGRWTEAF
TRBJ2-2 | TRBV5-1 | ASSLEQGRHTGELF